Following are 8 T cell receptor beta chains from one sample sequenced in a study of T cells after posttransplantation cyclophosphamide. Here immunoSEQ multiplex PCR was the method, and the copy in TCRdb shows in-frame clones only, minus some. The data contain about 6,800 clones, approximately 90% of them seen just once; the ten biggest clones take up around 4.5%. A marrow graft followed busulfan-fludarabine conditioning, with cyclophosphamide on days +3 and +4. The material sequenced was CD8+ T cells sorted from blood, taken after allogeneic stem cell transplant with posttransplant cyclophosphamide. The receptors were gathered from a male patient between 60 and 69 years old who received an allogeneic stem cell transplant from a related donor and was CMV-positive. The T cells may partly be graft donor cells.

The rearrangement joins TRBV2 to TRBJ2-1; possibly TRBD1 for D (5 bases). The CDR3 totals 14 residues. V was pared by 4 bases and J by 0 bases, with 7 bases between. Germline CDR1 reads SNHLY; CDR2 reads FYNNEI. As DNA, the CDR3 is TGTGCCAGCAGTGTTGACAGCTCCTACAATGAGCAGTTCTTC. Protein sequence: CASSVDSSYNEQFF.

V is TRBV6-5 and J is TRBJ2-1; D uncertain. This CDR3 is built from 15 residues. V lost 2 bases and J lost 4, with 12 bases in between. Per the germline V gene, CDR1 is MNHEY and CDR2 is SVGAGI. Written as DNA, the CDR3 is TGTGCCAGCAGTTACGACGCCAGGCCATACAATGAGCAGTTCTTC. It encodes CASSYDARPYNEQFF.

The chain joins TRBV19 to TRBJ2-1; D may be TRBD1 (5 bases). The CDR3 is 15 amino acids. CDR1 and CDR2 from the germline V gene are LNHDA and SQIVND (reference sequence). V lost 4 bases and J 0 bases, leaving 10 bases between the germline ends. The CDR3 DNA reads as TGTGCCAGTAGTACGGACACGAGCTCCTACAATGAGCAGTTCTTC. Amino acids: CASSTDTSSYNEQFF. The full variable domain, with the rest looked up from reference TRBV19 and TRBJ2-1, is DGGITQSPKYLFRKEGQNVTLSCEQNLNHDAMYWYRQDPGQGLRLIYYSQIVNDFQKGDIAEGYSVSREKKESFPLTVTSAQKNPTAFYLCASSTDTSSYNEQFFGPGTRLTVL.

The chain combines TRBV19 with TRBJ1-1; the match to TRBD1 covers 7 bases. The V segment lost 6 bases and the J segment 5 bases; nucleotides outside the gene matches: 12. Germline CDR1 is LNHDA and CDR2 is SQIVND (reference sequence). The CDR3 consists of 15 residues. The chain's CDR3 is CASREGFDRVTEAFF. Here the CDR3 DNA reads TGTGCCAGTAGGGAGGGATTCGACAGGGTGACTGAAGCTTTCTTT.

This chain joins TRBV4-1 and TRBJ1-2, with D possibly being TRBD1 (6 bases). The CDR3 is made up of 16 amino acids. Germline CDR1 and CDR2: MGHRA and YSYEKL. Between the trimmed V and J ends, which lost 4 bases and 2 bases, there was a span of 17 bases. The CDR3 sequence: CASSPTLTGQNYGYTF. DNA of the CDR3: TGCGCCAGCAGCCCGACTTTGACAGGTCAAAACTATGGCTACACCTTC.

The rearrangement uses TRBV18 and TRBJ2-5; 9 positions match TRBD2. Germline V CDR1 and CDR2: KGHSH, LQKENI. The CDR3 length is 17 residues. V trimming: 1 base; J trimming: 4 bases; junction bases outside the gene matches: 10. This CDR3 reads CASSPQGLAITPETQYF. In DNA form, the CDR3 reads TGTGCCAGCTCACCACAGGGACTAGCAATAACTCCAGAGACCCAGTACTTC.

This chain connects TRBV11-2 to TRBJ2-7, with 8 bases fitting TRBD1. V trimming: 4 bases; J trimming: 2 bases; junction bases outside the gene matches: 10. Germline assignment: CDR1 SGHAT and CDR2 FQNNGV. This CDR3 contains 16 residues. CDR3 region: CASSSNAGGPTYEQYF. The CDR3, as DNA: TGTGCCAGCAGCTCGAACGCAGGGGGCCCTACCTACGAGCAGTACTTC.

V gene TRBV4-2 combines with J gene TRBJ2-1; 11 bases are shared with TRBD1. CDR1 is LGHNA and CDR2 is YNFKEQ in the germline V gene. The CDR3 loop spans 14 amino acids. Germline trimming cut 4 bases from V and 10 bases from J; bases unmatched to any gene: 6. CDR3 residues: CASSPDRGLEEQFF. The CDR3 DNA is TGTGCCAGCAGCCCGGACAGGGGGCTGGAGGAGCAGTTCTTC.